The rows below give T cell receptor beta chains drawn from one sample of a study of blood T cell repertoires in COVID-19. Measured with immunoSEQ multiplex PCR; TCRdb has only the in-frame clones, and not every one. This sample yields tens of thousands of clones, of which 70% to 75% are seen a single time; about 17% belongs to the top ten. The sequenced sample was peripheral blood. The receptors stem from a woman between 45 and 65 years old with active or convalescent COVID-19. Each CDR3 is given with its conserved first and last residue. A D gene is named only where the DNA matches it firmly. Clone size is stated in some rows and not others, as once, few, many or a class when expanded.

TRBV5-1	.	TRBJ2-7	.	TGCGCCAGCAGCCTGGACCGGGAGAACTACGAGCAGTACTTC	CASSLDRENYEQYF
TRBV6-4	few	TRBJ1-6	.	TGTGCCAGCAGTGTTGGATTCGGAGGTTCACCCCTCCACTTT	CASSVGFGGSPLHF
TRBV5-1	.	TRBJ1-2	.	TGCGCCAGCAGCTGGGGCGGGGTCGCCTCCTATGGCTACACCTTC	CASSWGGVASYGYTF
TRBV5-5	.	TRBJ2-3	.	TGTGCCAGCAGCTTGGCATGGGGGGGCACAGATACGCAGTATTTT	CASSLAWGGTDTQYF
TRBV5-4	.	TRBJ2-4	.	TGTGCCAGCAGCTTGGATCCTCGGGAACGGGTCAAAAACATTCAGTACTTC	CASSLDPRERVKNIQYF
TRBV5-1	.	TRBJ1-2	.	TGCGCCAGCAGAAGACAGGCTAACTATGGCTACACCTTC	CASRRQANYGYTF
TRBV28	.	TRBJ2-1	.	TGTGCCAGCAGTTCGTCCTCGCGGAGGGCCTCCTACAATGAGCAGTTCTTC	CASSSSSRRASYNEQFF
TRBV28	.	TRBJ2-1	TRBD2	TGTGCCAGCAGTTCCTCCCTAGCGGCCTACAATGAGCAGTTCTTC	CASSSSLAAYNEQFF
TRBV19	few	TRBJ2-5	TRBD2	TGTGCCAGTAGTCCGCGGGAGGGTGAGACCCAGTACTTC	CASSPREGETQYF
TRBV21-1	.	TRBJ2-3	.	TGTGCCAGCACCCCAGGCAGGAATTACACAGATACGCAGTATTTT	CASTPGRNYTDTQYF
TRBV20-1	.	TRBJ2-5	.	TGCAGTGCTAAGAGAGGGGAGACCCAGTACTTC	CSAKRGETQYF
TRBV27	.	TRBJ2-1	TRBD1	TGTGCCAGCAGTCCCTACAGGGGGCTGAAGAATGAGCAGTTCTTC	CASSPYRGLKNEQFF
TRBV7-9	few	TRBJ1-2	.	TGTGCCAGCAGCCCGTCGACAAGATTGGGGGGAAATGGCTACACCTTC	CASSPSTRLGGNGYTF
TRBV19	.	TRBJ2-7	TRBD1	TGTGCCAGTAGTCTCGGGACAGGTCTCTACGAGCAGTACTTC	CASSLGTGLYEQYF